Shown below are 22 T cell receptor beta chains from a single sample sequenced in a study of cytomegalovirus exposure and HLA in healthy donors. PCR was performed using 60 Vbeta and 13 Jbeta primers. TCRdb's table, derived via immunoSEQ multiplex PCR, lists solely in-frame clones and lacks some. The data contain roughly 150,000 clones, about 70% of them singletons. Material for sequencing was PBMCs. These receptors all come from a male donor in good health and CMV-seronegative.

This chain joins TRBV20-1 and TRBJ2-7; D is undetermined. V was pared by 6 bases and J by 0 bases, with 6 bases between. CDR3 length: 11 amino acids. Per germline, CDR1 DFQATT and CDR2 SNEGSKA (reference sequence). The CDR3 DNA reads as TGCAGTGCCCCTAACTCCTACGAGCAGTACTTC. Encoded protein: CSAPNSYEQYF.

Regarding this clone: The sample holds other DNA sequences that translate to the same CDR3. In nucleotides, the CDR3 is TGTGCCAGCTCACAAGGGGAAAACACTGAAGCTTTCTTT. Translated, it gives CASSQGENTEAFF. V gene TRBV18 combines with J gene TRBJ1-1; a possible D gene is TRBD1 (5 bases). V was clipped by 4 bases and J by 2 bases, with 8 bases between them. The CDR3 extends over 13 amino acids. Germline loops: CDR1 KGHSH, CDR2 LQKENI.

The gene calls are TRBV11-3 and TRBJ2-1; tentatively, D is TRBD2 (5 bases). CDR3 length: 13 residues. Germline-derived CDR1 and CDR2 are SGHNT and YENEEA. The V end was cut by 11 bases, the J end by 3 bases, with 14 bases between. Here the CDR3 reads CASSPQNYNEQFF. For the CDR3, the DNA is TGTGCCTCTAGCCCTCAGAACTACAATGAGCAGTTCTTC.

The chain is built from TRBV6-1 and TRBJ2-3; D may be TRBD1 (6 bases). Per the germline V gene, CDR1 is MNHNS and CDR2 is SASEGT. Trimming cost V 2 bases and J 1 base, with 10 bases left between them. The CDR3 is 15 residues long. The CDR3 loop is CASSEPGARTDTQYF. CDR3 nucleotide sequence: TGTGCCAGCAGTGAACCAGGGGCCCGCACAGATACGCAGTATTTT.

This chain connects TRBV6-5 to TRBJ1-1; D gene ambiguous. V was clipped by 6 bases and J by 5 bases, with 10 bases between them. The CDR3 length is 12 residues. CDR1 is MNHEY, CDR2 SVGAGI, per germline. CDR3 DNA sequence: TGTGCCAGCAGAGCCAAGTGGACTGAAGCTTTCTTT. Translated: CASRAKWTEAFF.

The gene calls are TRBV10-3 and TRBJ2-1; possible D gene TRBD2, 6 bases. Germline values: CDR1 ENHRY, CDR2 SYGVKD. This CDR3 is built from 14 residues. Trimming left V 3 bases short and J 8 bases short, with 14 bases between. The CDR3 protein is CAISDLTRDDEQFF. The CDR3 DNA reads TGTGCCATCAGTGACCTGACTAGGGACGATGAGCAGTTCTTC.

The chain links TRBV6-1 to TRBJ2-3; weak D call: TRBD2 (5 bases). The CDR3 runs to 13 residues. Germline CDR1 and CDR2: MNHNS and SASEGT. With 1 base removed from V and 8 bases from J, the gap between germline ends came to 10 bases. Written as DNA, the CDR3 is TGTGCCAGCAGTGAAGTGCTAGCTGCTACGCAGTATTTT. Amino acids: CASSEVLAATQYF.

This clone has more than one count but fewer than ten. The chain has TRBV5-1 and TRBJ2-3, with 9 bases aligning to TRBD2. V lost 5 bases, J lost 2 bases, and 6 bases stayed unmatched. CDR1 and CDR2 from the germline V gene are SGHRS and YFSETQ. This CDR3 contains 15 residues. This CDR3 reads CASRKTSGYTDTQYF. CDR3 sequence (DNA): TGCGCCAGCAGAAAGACTAGCGGTTACACAGATACGCAGTATTTT.

The CDR3 DNA reads as TGTGCCGGGGGACGAGGAGGGGTCTCCTACAATGAGCAGTTCTTC. Its translation: CAGGRGGVSYNEQFF. The J gene is TRBJ2-1, the V gene TRBV2; tentatively, D is TRBD2 (6 bases). V gave up 11 bases and J gave up 0 bases, with 17 bases separating them. The CDR3 totals 15 residues. CDR1 and CDR2 (germline): SNHLY, FYNNEI.

CDR3 nucleotide sequence: TGTGCCAGCAGCGGACAGGGGGGGTACGCGGATACGCAGTATTTT. Amino acids: CASSGQGGYADTQYF. V usage is TRBV7-9 and J usage is TRBJ2-3; 10 positions agree with TRBD1. CDR1 is SEHNR and CDR2 is FQNEAQ in the germline V gene (reference sequence). The CDR3 spans 15 residues. The J segment lost 6 bases and the V segment lost 5 bases, leaving 8 bases of the junction unmatched.

The rearrangement links TRBV5-5 to TRBJ2-7; D is undetermined. The CDR3 has 12 amino acids. From germline, CDR1 is SGHKS and CDR2 YYEKEE (reference sequence). V lost 3 bases and J 6 bases, leaving 10 bases between the germline ends. The CDR3 sequence is CASSSTIVEQYF. In DNA, the CDR3 is TGTGCCAGCAGCTCTACCATAGTCGAGCAGTACTTC.

The chain has TRBV2 and TRBJ1-3; maybe TRBD1 (6 bases). The length of the CDR3 is 14 residues. Between the trimmed V and J ends, which lost 2 bases and 3 bases, there was a span of 8 bases. Germline CDR1 reads SNHLY; CDR2 reads FYNNEI. The CDR3 nucleotides are TGTGCCAGCAGTGAACGGACAGATGGAAACACCATATATTTT. Translating gives CASSERTDGNTIYF.

The chain carries TRBV7-6 and TRBJ2-7, with 7 positions matching TRBD2. The trim removed 2 bases at V and 3 bases at J, leaving 13 bases unmatched. CDR3 size: 17 residues. Per germline, CDR1 SGHVS and CDR2 FNYEAQ. The DNA of the CDR3 is TGTGCCAGCAGCTTATCGGGAATCCCGACTAGCTTCTACGAGCAGTACTTC. The encoded protein is CASSLSGIPTSFYEQYF.

The chain links TRBV28 to TRBJ1-2; 8 nucleotides align to TRBD1. Losses at the gene ends were 5 bases for V and 3 bases for J; bases not matched to a gene: 17. In germline, CDR1 is MDHEN, CDR2 SYDVKM. The CDR3 covers 18 residues. The DNA for the CDR3 is TGTGCCAGCAGTACAATCAGGGGGCGCGCAGGGCTCTACTATGGCTACACCTTC. Translating gives CASSTIRGRAGLYYGYTF.

The chain joins TRBV30 to TRBJ2-2, with no clear D. Trimming left V 7 bases short and J 3 bases short, with 9 bases between. The CDR3 spans 12 residues. Germline loops: CDR1 GTSNPN, CDR2 SVGIG (reference sequence). In DNA, the CDR3 is TGTGCCTCCCCTCGGTACACCGGGGAGCTGTTTTTT. This gives the protein CASPRYTGELFF.

This chain uses TRBV19 with TRBJ1-1; tentative D call: TRBD1 (5 bases). CDR1 LNHDA and CDR2 SQIVND come from the germline V gene (reference sequence). CDR3 size: 14 residues. V lost 10 bases to trimming and J lost 4 bases, with 19 bases between them. The CDR3 sequence: CATQWSGGGTEAFF. The CDR3, as DNA: TGTGCCACCCAATGGTCCGGGGGGGGCACTGAAGCTTTCTTT.

The chain is built from TRBV28 and TRBJ1-1, with D perhaps matching TRBD1 (5 bases). Germline V CDR1 and CDR2: MDHEN, SYDVKM. Between the trimmed V and J ends, which lost 3 bases and 1 base, there was a span of 9 bases. The CDR3 is 14 amino acids. The CDR3 protein is CASSFRQGNTEAFF. CDR3 nucleotides: TGTGCCAGCAGTTTTCGGCAGGGGAACACTGAAGCTTTCTTT.

A remark on this clone: A junction boundary mismatches the germline segment, possibly from a read error. The rearrangement joins TRBV7-9 to TRBJ2-7, with 11 positions matching TRBD1. The germline V gene encodes CDR1 SEHNR and CDR2 FQNEAQ (reference sequence). This CDR3 contains 16 residues. CDR3 nucleotide sequence: TGTTCCAGCAGCCACCCCCGGGACAGGGGGTCTTACGAGCAGTACTTC. It encodes CSSSHPRDRGSYEQYF.

This sequence joins TRBV5-6 and TRBJ2-7; D is perhaps TRBD2 (6 bases). The V and J ends lost 4 bases and 0 bases respectively, with 14 bases between them. The germline V gene encodes CDR1 SGHDT and CDR2 YYEEEE. The CDR3 sequence is 15 residues long. The CDR3 DNA reads TGTGCCAGCAGCCCCATCGCGGGGCTCTCCTACGAGCAGTACTTC. It codes for CASSPIAGLSYEQYF.

The rearrangement uses TRBV7-2 and TRBJ2-1; TRBD2 is a possible D gene (7 bases). Trimming shortened V by 5 bases and J by 8 bases, and 19 bases separated the two germline ends. Germline V gives CDR1 SGHTA, CDR2 FQGNSA. CDR3 length equals 15 residues. The CDR3 is CASSLLRRGLDEQFF. The CDR3 DNA sequence: TGTGCCAGCAGCCTCCTGAGGCGGGGGCTGGATGAGCAGTTCTTC.

A single count supports this clone. The J gene is TRBJ1-2, the V gene TRBV5-1; D gene unclear. CDR3 length: 17 amino acids. Germline V gene lookup returns CDR1 SGHRS and CDR2 YFSETQ. V was cut by 0 bases and J by 4 bases, with 19 bases left in between. The CDR3 DNA is TGCGCCAGCAGCTTGGGGCCCGGGGAGTCCTCGGGCTATGGCTACACCTTC. Translated: CASSLGPGESSGYGYTF.

This clone was seen a single time. V usage is TRBV7-3 and J usage is TRBJ2-5, with D perhaps TRBD2 (6 bases). Germline assignment: CDR1 SGHTA and CDR2 FQGTGA. This CDR3 has 16 residues. Trimming removed 1 base from V and 3 bases from J, with 15 bases in between. The CDR3 loop reads CASSLNPLAPEETQYF. CDR3 nucleotides: TGTGCCAGCAGCTTAAACCCCCTAGCGCCTGAAGAGACCCAGTACTTC.